This entry describes one T cell receptor beta chain. The data belong to a study of blood T cell repertoires in COVID-19. Looking at the study overall: The United States, Italy and Spain supplied acute and convalescent COVID-19 samples. Sources were T cells, B-cell-depleted T cells, or PBMCs; the material itself was cDNA or gDNA.

J was trimmed by 4 bases and V by 1 base; bases with no gene match: 9. The CDR3 length is 17 residues. The germline gives CDR1 LNHNV, CDR2 YYDKDF (reference sequence). Original methodology: It was from reference gene primer amplification that nucleated cell counts were estimated. Generated by immunoSEQ multiplex PCR, the TCRdb table keeps only in-frame clones and is missing some. From that table come the V and J calls and clone size; the DNA was used to work out D and trimming. This sample has 31,000 or so clones; 70% to 90% occur once, and the top ten carry approximately 24%. This receptor was obtained from a human donor with active COVID-19. The donor label of this sample is uncertain. Sequenced: peripheral blood. This chain joins TRBV15 and TRBJ2-2, with 7 positions matching TRBD2. The CDR3: CATSRGPGGAGTGELFF. The CDR3 DNA is TGTGCCACCAGCAGAGGACCGGGAGGCGCGGGCACCGGGGAGCTGTTTTTT.